Listed here are 21 T cell receptor beta chains from one sample, sequenced in a study of regulatory T cells in long-lasting Graves disease. Specified time point: newly diagnosed GD, antithyroid drugs for less than 3 months. From PBMCs, RNA was extracted and then used to make the TCR library. For TCR beta, libraries came from iRepertoire HTBI primers and Arm-PCR of CDR3 regions. In TCRdb, the multiplex PCR reads were re-called with MiXCR into one record per CDR3 protein. The table records roughly 260,000 distinct CDR3 sequences, roughly 18% of them present only once. These sequences were also reported in another study, on T cells in Graves' hyperthyroidism and ophthalmopathy.

The input for sequencing was peripheral blood mononuclear cells (PBMCs), taken at new diagnosis, from a patient treated with antithyroid drugs. These TCRs come from a woman aged 30 to 39 with Graves disease.

This clonotype was counted at least ten times. CDR3 sequence (DNA): TGTGCCAGCAGCCTTACCCGGGAATCCTCCTACGAGCAGTACTTC. Translation: CASSLTRESSYEQYF. The rearrangement uses TRBV7-6 and TRBJ2-7; tentatively, D is TRBD2 (5 bases). The CDR3 is 15 amino acids. Trimming left V 5 bases short and J 0 bases short, with 14 bases between. CDR1 and CDR2 (germline): SGHVS, FNYEAQ.

There are many counts of this clonotype. V and J are TRBV7-2 and TRBJ2-7, with D perhaps TRBD2 (5 bases). This CDR3 contains 14 residues. V was pared by 7 bases and J by 2 bases, with 15 bases between. CDR1 and CDR2 (germline): SGHTA, FQGNSA. CDR3 sequence: CASTQTQRTYEQYF. CDR3 DNA sequence: TGTGCCAGCACCCAAACCCAGCGGACCTACGAGCAGTACTTC.

This clonotype came up many times. At one boundary the junction diverges from the germline segment, which might be a read error. V gene TRBV7-7 combines with J gene TRBJ2-5; 7 nucleotides line up with TRBD1. Germline-derived CDR1 and CDR2 are SSHAT and FNYEAQ (reference sequence). This CDR3 spans 15 amino acids. The CDR3 sequence is CASSLAGQAQETQYF. In DNA, the CDR3 is TGTGCTAGCAGCTTAGCCGGACAGGCCCAAGAGACCCAGTACTTC.

The J gene is TRBJ2-2, the V gene TRBV18; D may be TRBD2 (6 bases). Between the trimmed V and J ends, which lost 8 bases and 7 bases, there was a span of 14 bases. The germline CDR1 and CDR2 sequences are KGHSH and LQKENI. CDR3 size: 13 residues. In nucleotides, the CDR3 is TGTGCCAGCAGGGATTCGGGGGACGGGGAGCTGTTTTTT. It specifies CASRDSGDGELFF.

This clonotype was seen ten or more times. The chain couples TRBV5-1 to TRBJ1-5; TRBD1 matches at 8 bases. The trim removed 4 bases at V and 2 bases at J, leaving 17 bases unmatched. CDR3 length: 19 residues. CDR1 SGHRS and CDR2 YFSETQ come from the germline V gene. The CDR3 loop is CASSPGTGGGAGGNQPQHF. DNA of the CDR3: TGCGCCAGCAGCCCCGGGACAGGTGGAGGGGCTGGGGGCAATCAGCCCCAGCATTTT.

This clonotype was seen at least ten times. The chain is built from TRBV5-1 and TRBJ1-2; TRBD1 is a possible D gene (5 bases). V was shortened by 2 bases and J by 0 bases, with 8 bases between the two germline ends. The CDR3 covers 14 residues. Germline V gives CDR1 SGHRS, CDR2 YFSETQ. CDR3 sequence reads: CASSFDSTNYGYTF. The CDR3 region has the DNA TGCGCCAGCAGCTTTGACAGTACTAACTATGGCTACACCTTC. Combining the CDR3 with reference TRBV5-1 and TRBJ1-2 gives the whole variable domain KAGVTQTPRYLIKTRGQQVTLSCSPISGHRSVSWYQQTPGQGLQFLFEYFSETQRNKGNFPGRFSGRQFSNSRSEMNVSTLELGDSALYLCASSFDSTNYGYTFGSGTRLTVV.

This clonotype was seen a handful of times. This chain links TRBV6-1 with TRBJ2-6, with D tentatively TRBD1 (6 bases). Trimming took off 6 bases at V and 2 bases at J, with 11 bases between the two ends. Germline V gene sequence: CDR1 MNHNS, CDR2 SASEGT. The CDR3 consists of 15 residues. CDR3 in DNA: TGTGCCAGCAGCGCACAGGGCCCTGGGGCCAACGTCCTGACTTTC. It yields the protein CASSAQGPGANVLTF.

This clonotype was observed a few times. V gene TRBV6-1 combines with J gene TRBJ1-5; D might be TRBD1 (6 bases). CDR1 is MNHNS, CDR2 SASEGT, per germline. This CDR3 contains 16 residues. Trimming pared 7 bases from V and 0 bases from J, leaving 16 bases between. The CDR3 DNA reads TGTGCCAGCAAAATAACAGGGAAATATAGCAATCAGCCCCAGCATTTT. Residues: CASKITGKYSNQPQHF.

The CDR3: CASSSTSGNNEQFF. The CDR3 DNA follows: TGTGCCAGCAGCTCCACTAGCGGGAACAATGAGCAGTTCTTC. The genes are TRBV7-9 and TRBJ2-1; the match to TRBD2 covers 10 bases. The CDR3 totals 14 residues. Germline CDR1 reads SEHNR; CDR2 reads FQNEAQ (reference sequence). V lost 4 bases and J lost 5; bases outside the gene matches: 2.

In this sample, this clonotype turned up many times. This chain connects TRBV5-1 to TRBJ1-5, with TRBD1 as a possible D gene (5 bases). Germline CDR1 is SGHRS and CDR2 is YFSETQ. This CDR3 has 13 amino acids. The V end lost 4 bases, the J end lost 3 bases, and 8 bases lay between the germline ends. CDR3 loop: CASSQGHNQPQHF. As DNA, the CDR3 is TGCGCCAGCAGCCAGGGTCACAATCAGCCCCAGCATTTT.

This clonotype was counted many times. V gene TRBV7-2 combines with J gene TRBJ1-2, with 7 nucleotides matching TRBD1. Looked up from germline, CDR1 is SGHTA and CDR2 is FQGNSA. V lost 5 bases to trimming and J lost 8 bases; unmatched junction nucleotides: 8. CDR3 length: 13 residues. CDR3 amino acids: CASSPDPDRGYTF. CDR3 bases: TGTGCCAGCAGCCCTGACCCGGACAGGGGCTACACCTTC.

This clonotype was observed many times. This chain links TRBV5-1 with TRBJ2-1, with 11 bases identical to TRBD1. Trimming removed 4 bases from V and 6 bases from J; junction bases left unmatched: 6. CDR1 is SGHRS and CDR2 is YFSETQ in the germline V gene. The CDR3 runs 15 residues. The CDR3 region is CASSRGQGAVNEQFF. For the CDR3, the DNA is TGCGCCAGCAGCCGTGGACAGGGGGCGGTCAATGAGCAGTTCTTC.

Comment on this clonotype: A much more abundant neighbour one base away suggests this may be a read error. The V and J genes are TRBV4-1 and TRBJ1-2; D is unclear. Germline V lookup: CDR1 MGHRA, CDR2 YSYEKL. CDR3 size: 16 residues. DNA of the CDR3: TGCGTCAGCAGCCGGACTGTGCTTCCAGGAGCCTATGGCTACACCTTC. As protein: CVSSRTVLPGAYGYTF.

There are many counts of this clonotype. This chain links TRBV11-3 with TRBJ2-5; TRBD1 matches at 8 bases. Germline values: CDR1 SGHNT, CDR2 YENEEA. Germline trimming cut 5 bases from V and 3 bases from J; bases unmatched to any gene: 2. The CDR3 runs 13 residues. CDR3: CASSAGQEETQYF. CDR3 coding DNA: TGTGCCAGCAGCGCGGGACAGGAAGAGACCCAGTACTTC.

V usage is TRBV6-2 or TRBV6-3 and J usage is TRBJ1-1; 7 nucleotides align to TRBD1. V gave up 5 bases and J gave up 3 bases; unmatched junction bases: 6. There are 14 residues in the CDR3. Germline lookup yields CDR1 MNHEY and CDR2 SVGEGT. In DNA form, the CDR3 reads TGTGCCAGCAGTGACAGGGATTGGGACACTGAAGCTTTCTTT. Translation: CASSDRDWDTEAFF.

This clonotype has a count of ten or more. The rearrangement links TRBV3-1 to TRBJ2-1, with 10 bases aligning to TRBD2. V was clipped by 4 bases and J by 13 bases; unmatched bases: 10. Germline CDR1 is LGHDT and CDR2 is YNNKEL (reference sequence). This CDR3 is built from 14 residues. The DNA for the CDR3 is TGTGCCAGCAGCCCGCGAGGAGCGGGGGGGCCCCAGTTCTTC. It is translated as CASSPRGAGGPQFF.

This clonotype was detected many times. The chain is built from TRBV6-1 and TRBJ2-2; D might be TRBD1 or TRBD2, each matching 5 bases. Germline CDR1 is MNHNS and CDR2 is SASEGT. The CDR3 extends over 14 amino acids. V gave up 6 bases and J gave up 10 bases, with 18 bases separating them. CDR3 in amino acids: CASRKEAGREELFF. The CDR3 nucleotides are TGTGCCAGCAGAAAGGAGGCAGGGCGAGAGGAGCTGTTTTTT.

This clonotype has ten or more counts. J is TRBJ1-2 and V is TRBV7-2; D gene unclear. Per germline, CDR1 SGHTA and CDR2 FQGNSA. The CDR3 is made up of 12 amino acids. V dropped 1 base and J dropped 6 bases, with 6 bases sitting between them. The CDR3: CASSLEWDGYTF. CDR3 nucleotide sequence: TGTGCCAGCAGCTTAGAATGGGATGGCTACACCTTC.

This clonotype was seen repeatedly, ten times or more. The gene calls are TRBV18 and TRBJ2-5, with D possibly TRBD1 on 6 matching bases. Germline CDR1 reads KGHSH; CDR2 reads LQKENI. This CDR3 is 14 amino acids long. Trimming pared 3 bases from V and 3 bases from J, leaving 11 bases between. CDR3 region: CASSPYRVEETQYF. CDR3 in DNA: TGTGCCAGCTCACCCTACAGGGTTGAAGAGACCCAGTACTTC. The full variable domain, completed using reference TRBV18 and TRBJ2-5, is NAGVMQNPRHLVRRRGQEARLRCSPMKGHSHVYWYRQLPEEGLKFMVYLQKENIIDESGMPKERFSAEFPKEGPSILRIQQVVRGDSAAYFCASSPYRVEETQYFGPGTRLLVL.

This clonotype occurred many times. J is TRBJ2-5 and V is TRBV6-1; 7 bases map to TRBD1. The CDR3 has 15 amino acids. Germline-derived CDR1 and CDR2 are MNHNS and SASEGT. V trimming: 2 bases; J trimming: 4 bases; junction bases outside the gene matches: 7. The CDR3 region is CASSERSEGAETQYF. CDR3 nucleotides: TGTGCCAGCAGTGAACGAAGTGAGGGGGCAGAGACCCAGTACTTC.

The CDR3 here is CASSLGARGEQYF. CDR3 coding DNA: TGTGCCAGCAGCTTAGGAGCTAGGGGTGAGCAGTACTTC. J is TRBJ2-7 and V is TRBV7-2, with D possibly matching TRBD1 (5 bases). The CDR3 has 13 amino acids. V lost 1 base, J lost 7 bases, and 11 bases lay in between. CDR1 and CDR2 (germline): SGHTA, FQGNSA.